This T cell receptor (beta chain) was profiled in a study of shared clonotypes between healthy human individuals (dated by TCRdb to 2018 to 2021). For the wider study: The cohort comprised a couple of women and a few men aged 18 to 49 years. Per donor, three plates each were used for CD4 naive and CD4 memory, two for CD8 naive, and one for CD8 memory. Libraries were prepared and TCR repertoires were sequenced by different laboratories using diverse techniques, in order to increase sequencing depth and limit assay-specific biases. Leukapheresis yielded between about 0.94 and 8.9 billion PBMCs per donor. To estimate repertoire size and how much clonotypes are shared between individuals, the study performed deep sequencing of blood TCR repertoires from roughly five healthy adults.

Study-wide conclusions, independent of this receptor: Incomplete sequencing was indicated by rarefaction of sorted-subset datasets, despite the large sequencing depth. Based on pairwise subsampling, the degree of clonotype sharing among donors was expected to be affected by sequencing depth. Because the study included a small number of donors, the genetic and exposure-history diversity represented was limited. Compared with non-shared clonotypes, clonotypes shared by all four sorted-subset donors had higher generation probabilities. Sampling was limited to blood, and TCR repertoires in tissue likely differ from TCR repertoires in blood. When a few donors were compared, the shared fraction of clonotypes was about 5.5% for naive CD4, 3% to 4% for naive CD8, roughly 2.3% for memory CD4, and 0.35% to 0.4% for memory CD8. Larger estimated clonotype richness was generally found for naive subsets than for memory subsets.

V loses 3 bases, J loses 3 bases, and the germline ends lie 9 bases apart. From the cysteine up to the phenylalanine, the CDR3 has a length of 13 residues. Only the CDR3 region is kept as DNA, spanning 39 bases read in frame from base 1. CDR1 and CDR2, looked up from the germline V gene, are MNHNS and SASEGT. For the CD8 naive samples, CD45RO-negative cells were positively selected for CCR7, yielding a CD45RA+CCR7+ population from which TemRA cells were excluded. The donors were healthy, HIV-negative adults who had no recently reported acute infections or vaccinations. All donors were Caucasian adults living in Nashville, Tennessee, USA. Blood was obtained by leukapheresis, after which PBMCs were separated by Ficoll-Histopaque density gradient centrifugation and cryopreserved in liquid nitrogen vapor phase. Analytical flow cytometry was used to check the purity and quantity of each magnetically sorted T cell population. Genomic DNA was isolated from every sorted fraction and measured by UV absorbance on a Nanodrop 2000c.

TCR CDR3 regions were amplified from genomic DNA by multiplex PCR using the deep immunoSEQ assay. Genomic DNA extracted from each cell subset was distributed evenly over all wells of several immunoSEQ 96-well plates, and each plate served as one replicate. Each replicate PCR for sorted subsets received around 0.2 ug genomic DNA, equal to roughly 30,000 T cell genomes. Purified libraries were quantified with a Qubit 3.0 fluorometer, sized on a Bioanalyzer 2100, and re-quantified with the KAPA Library Quantification kit. A separate single-read 150-cycle Illumina NextSeq 550 flow cell was used to sequence each immunoSEQ 96-well plate. The published analysis was carried out like this. The immunoSEQ output contained only junctional sequences without quality scores, so filtering could not match that applied to full-length reads. To assign V/J genes and CDR3, sequences were annotated using PyIR, a Python wrapper for IgBLAST v1.9, with IMGT germline references. Reads were removed for weak V/J assignments (E-value above 1e-6), missing CDR3, stop codons, out-of-frame junctions, or ambiguous translated residues. V3J clonotypes were defined as sequences sharing an identical inferred V gene, J gene, and CDR3 amino acid sequence. The percentage overlap between two repertoires was calculated by dividing the number of shared unique clonotypes by the size of the smaller repertoire. Richness of each repertoire was evaluated using RTK rarefaction, the Chao1 estimator, and Recon v2.1 estimates of unobserved clonotypes. For all TCRbeta clonotypes obtained by the gDNA method from a handful of donors, generation probabilities were computed with OLGA. TCRdb limited this immuneACCESS table to in-frame rearrangements with V and J called. A share of clones is missing; checked studies link under half to unresolved V genes, and the rest is unexplained. V and J calls and clone size are as listed in that table; D and trimming were resolved from the DNA. Within this sample are roughly 2,000,000 clones, with approximately 95% of them counted one time only. Less than 1.5% of the sample belongs to the ten largest clones.

About this clone itself: Its cognate antigen has yet to be identified. Base quality data are lacking; no much larger clone is found one base away.

This receptor was identified in a man between 18 and 29 years old in good health. Sequenced sample: naive CD8+ T cells sorted from blood. Per the publication, the cell subset or site label means: CD45RA+CCR7+. The chain is assembled from TRBV6-1 and TRBJ2-7; TRBD2 could be the D gene, as 5 bases match. The CDR3 sequence is CASSDTGYYEQYF. In nucleotides, the sequence is TGTGCCAGCAGTGATACGGGGTACTACGAGCAGTACTTC.